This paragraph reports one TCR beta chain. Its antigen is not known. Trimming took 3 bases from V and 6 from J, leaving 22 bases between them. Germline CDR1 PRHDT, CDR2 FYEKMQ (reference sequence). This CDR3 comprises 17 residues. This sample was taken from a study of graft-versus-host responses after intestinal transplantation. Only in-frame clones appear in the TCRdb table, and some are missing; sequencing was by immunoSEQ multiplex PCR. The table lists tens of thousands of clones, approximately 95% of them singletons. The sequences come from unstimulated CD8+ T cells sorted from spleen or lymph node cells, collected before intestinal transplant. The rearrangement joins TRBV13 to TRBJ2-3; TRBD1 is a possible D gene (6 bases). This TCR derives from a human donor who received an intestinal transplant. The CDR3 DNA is TGTGCCAGCAGCTTCAGTGGGGGCCCCGGTTCGGGGGATACGCAGTATTTT. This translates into CASSFSGGPGSGDTQYF.